This T cell receptor beta chain was profiled in a study of response to subunit inactivated influenza vaccine. Germline CDR1 SGHAT, CDR2 FQNNGV. This CDR3 comprises 13 residues. Trimming stripped 7 bases from V and 5 bases from J, with 13 bases between. Study conclusions and caveats: A suggestion made by the authors is that each seasonal influenza vaccination recruits few new T cells.

TCRdb reprocessed the RT-PCR reads via MiXCR and lists one record per CDR3 protein. Of under 200,000 distinct CDR3 sequences listed, around 9.9% are singletons. To note about this clonotype: Antigen specificity is unknown.

The sample was non-naive T cells sorted from PBMCs, taken around seven weeks after vaccination. This clonotype was obtained from a man in his fifties or sixties who received an inactivated influenza vaccine. The V call is TRBV11-2, the J call TRBJ2-3; a weak D match, TRBD1 (5 bases). CDR3 protein: CASNGAGRDTQYF. In DNA form, the CDR3 reads TGTGCCAGCAACGGTGCAGGGCGAGATACGCAGTATTTT.